The entry below gives a single TCR beta chain sequence along with its context. Its antigen is not known. Germline V gene data show CDR1 as SQVTM and CDR2 as ANQGSEA. This CDR3 spans 14 amino acids. Germline trimming cut 3 bases from V and 0 bases from J; bases unmatched to any gene: 2. This sample was taken from a study of cytomegalovirus exposure and HLA in healthy donors. On the study more broadly: An analysis done earlier identified 90 million to 120 million unique TCR beta sequences from about 180 million T cells. Study-wide results and caveats: Despite most TCR sequences being rare, some public TCRs occurred in many donors. The authors enumerated some 170 TCR beta chains as linked to cytomegalovirus.

The PCR employed 60 Vbeta primers together with 13 Jbeta primers. The repertoire was sequenced with immunoSEQ multiplex PCR; TCRdb's copy has only in-frame clones and lacks some. The sample lists about 160,000 clones, 75% to 90% occurring once. The sequence was collected from a woman between 45 and 60 years old in good health and CMV-seropositive. The chain has TRBV29-1 and TRBJ1-5; 7 bases are shared with TRBD1. Sequencing was performed on PBMCs. The CDR3 sequence: CSVDSGGSNQPQHF. The DNA of the CDR3 is TGCAGCGTTGACTCAGGGGGTAGCAATCAGCCCCAGCATTTT.